The 2 T cell receptor beta chains below all came from one sample that was sequenced in a study of CD8 T cells in ankylosing spondylitis. TCRdb fed the 5' RACE reads into MiXCR, producing one record per CDR3 protein. Counted here are 250,000 to 350,000 distinct CDR3 sequences, 20% occurring once; the ten biggest clones make up 3.5%. Material for sequencing was blood, either unsorted or a sorted T cell fraction (not recorded which). The receptors come from a female donor with ankylosing spondylitis or in good health (not recorded which).

V usage is TRBV6-2 or TRBV6-3 and J usage is TRBJ2-7; D remains unclear. V was trimmed by 6 bases and J by 4 bases, leaving 16 bases between them. The CDR3 covers 14 residues. Germline lookup yields CDR1 MNHEY and CDR2 SVGEGT. CDR3 nucleotide sequence: TGTGCCAGCAGAGGTGATTCGGTCCGGTACGAGCAGTACTTC. It encodes CASRGDSVRYEQYF.

This clonotype was picked up many times. The DNA for the CDR3 is TGTGCCATCAGGGCTACCAGCGGGAGGGCCGGAGATACGCAGTATTTT. Translated: CAIRATSGRAGDTQYF. The V and J genes are TRBV10-3 and TRBJ2-3; 10 bases agree with TRBD2. The germline gives CDR1 ENHRY, CDR2 SYGVKD. The CDR3 contains 16 residues. The V gene end was trimmed by 6 bases and the J gene end by 5 bases; junction bases not matched to a gene: 11.